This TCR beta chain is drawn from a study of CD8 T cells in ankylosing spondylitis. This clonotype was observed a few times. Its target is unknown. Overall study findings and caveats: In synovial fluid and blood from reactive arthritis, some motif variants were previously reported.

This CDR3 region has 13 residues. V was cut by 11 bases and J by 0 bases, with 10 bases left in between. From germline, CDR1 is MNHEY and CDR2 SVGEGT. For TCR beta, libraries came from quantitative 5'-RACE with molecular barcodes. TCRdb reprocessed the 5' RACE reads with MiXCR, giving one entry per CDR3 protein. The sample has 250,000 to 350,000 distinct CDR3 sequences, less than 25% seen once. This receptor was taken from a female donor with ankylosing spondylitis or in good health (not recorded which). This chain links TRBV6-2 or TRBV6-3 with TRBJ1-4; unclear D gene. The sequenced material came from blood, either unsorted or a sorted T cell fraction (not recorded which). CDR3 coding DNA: TGTGCCGGAAGACGGTCAACTAATGAAAAACTGTTTTTT. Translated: CAGRRSTNEKLFF.